The 29 T cell receptor beta chains given below trace back to one sample, sequenced in a study of T cells expressing NK-cell markers (dated by TCRdb to 2018 to 2020). Library preparation was by 5' RACE. The sequencer listed for this sample is Illumina HiSeq 2000. TCRdb reanalyzed the reads, keeping one entry per CDR3 protein sequence and omitting DNA. The record for this sample contains 150,000 to 170,000 distinct CDR3 sequences. The ten most abundant clones make up more than 35% of the sample. Input material: blood T cells: a sorted CD56 or NKG2C T cell subset, CD4+ or CD8+ T cells, or bulk PBMC T cells (not recorded which). Every receptor here comes from a woman in her forties or fifties in good health. Donor details come from another sample of the same person, matched by shared clones.

The chain combines TRBV6-5 with TRBJ2-4; the TCRdb call, TRBD2, lacks DNA for checking. The CDR3 spans 17 residues. Germline CDR1 reads MNHEY; CDR2 reads SVGAGI. The CDR3 region is CASSSGTRGLAKNIQYF.

V and J are TRBV6-2 or TRBV6-3 and TRBJ2-7; the D call from TCRdb, TRBD2, cannot be confirmed without DNA. Per the germline V gene, CDR1 is MNHEY and CDR2 is SVGEGT. This CDR3 has 12 residues. The CDR3 sequence: CATGLAFYEQYF.

The chain carries TRBV24-1 and TRBJ2-2. The germline gives CDR1 KGHDR, CDR2 SFDVKD. This CDR3 comprises 11 residues. The chain's CDR3 is CATSNTGELFF.

The chain recombines TRBV20-1 with TRBJ2-2. The CDR3 contains 12 residues. Per the germline V gene, CDR1 is DFQATT and CDR2 is SNEGSKA (reference sequence). The CDR3 reads CSARGETGELFF.

V gene TRBV11-2 combines with J gene TRBJ2-1. The germline V gene encodes CDR1 SGHAT and CDR2 FQNNGV. This CDR3 comprises 16 residues. The CDR3 region is CASSLDAGFANNEQFF.

This chain links TRBV6-6 with TRBJ2-7; the TCRdb D gene call, TRBD2, has no DNA to confirm it. From germline, CDR1 is MNHNY and CDR2 SVGAGI (reference sequence). CDR3 length equals 12 residues. The CDR3: CASREGISGEYF.

The chain recombines TRBV10-3 with TRBJ2-1; there is no DNA to check the TCRdb D call of TRBD2. Germline V gene data show CDR1 as ENHRY and CDR2 as SYGVKD. The CDR3 length is 16 residues. The CDR3 spells CAINGVDGPSYNEQFF.

V and J are TRBV5-1 and TRBJ1-1; the TRBD1 assignment by TCRdb is unverifiable without DNA. The CDR3 loop spans 13 amino acids. Germline V gene data show CDR1 as SGHRS and CDR2 as YFSETQ. The CDR3: CASSLTWGTEAFF.

The chain links TRBV2 to TRBJ2-5; the D call from TCRdb, TRBD2, cannot be confirmed without DNA. Germline V CDR1 and CDR2: SNHLY, FYNNEI. The CDR3 runs to 12 residues. The CDR3 region is CASIISEETQYF.

The rearrangement joins TRBV20-1 to TRBJ1-1. Per germline, CDR1 DFQATT and CDR2 SNEGSKA (reference sequence). The CDR3 consists of 16 residues. The CDR3 loop is CSARGDRGGRYTEAFF.

The CDR3 here is CASSIGLGSPTYEQYF. The chain has TRBV5-1 and TRBJ2-7; TCRdb indicates TRBD1, and absent DNA this call remains unverified. CDR1 and CDR2 from the germline V gene are SGHRS and YFSETQ. The CDR3 length is 16 residues.

V usage is TRBV25-1 and J usage is TRBJ2-1; TCRdb names TRBD2, which stays unverified in the absence of DNA. From germline, CDR1 is MGHDK and CDR2 SYGVNS. The CDR3 is made up of 13 amino acids. The CDR3 spells CASSATSFDEQFF.

The chain is built from TRBV14 and TRBJ2-7; checking the TCRdb D call of TRBD2 is not possible without DNA. The V gene's germline CDR1 is SGHDN and CDR2 FVKESK. The CDR3 has 17 residues. The CDR3 reads CATEPGPRTRSSYEQYF.

V gene TRBV7-9 combines with J gene TRBJ2-7; with no DNA, the TCRdb D assignment of TRBD2 cannot be verified. This CDR3 is 15 amino acids long. Germline lookup yields CDR1 SEHNR and CDR2 FQNEAQ (reference sequence). The CDR3 region is CASSNRTSGAYEQYF.

The J gene is TRBJ2-7, the V gene TRBV7-2; TCRdb returns TRBD2, unconfirmable since there is no DNA. This CDR3 spans 15 amino acids. Per germline, CDR1 SGHTA and CDR2 FQGNSA. The CDR3 sequence: CASSLVGSGSYEQYF.

This chain uses TRBV7-9 with TRBJ2-3; TCRdb designates TRBD1, a call that cannot be tested without DNA. Germline CDR1 and CDR2: SEHNR and FQNEAQ (reference sequence). This CDR3 is 12 amino acids long. The CDR3 sequence: CARGTGTDTQYF.

The rearrangement links TRBV10-3 to TRBJ2-1; as DNA is missing, the TRBD2 call by TCRdb cannot be tested. Germline lookup yields CDR1 ENHRY and CDR2 SYGVKD. CDR3 length equals 15 residues. This CDR3 is CAIAGRVTSYNEQFF.

J is TRBJ2-7 and V is TRBV27; TCRdb outputs TRBD2, but without DNA this stays unchecked. Germline V gene sequence: CDR1 MNHEY, CDR2 SMNVEV (reference sequence). The CDR3 covers 13 residues. CDR3 sequence: CASSLGGDNEQYF.

The chain couples TRBV6-5 to TRBJ1-1. The CDR3 is 15 residues long. Germline CDR1 is MNHEY and CDR2 is SVGAGI. CDR3 region: CASSQLPPAGTEAFF.

The rearrangement uses TRBV7-9 and TRBJ1-2. CDR1 is SEHNR and CDR2 is FQNEAQ in the germline V gene (reference sequence). The CDR3 spans 16 residues. CDR3 region: CASSHTNVATGYGYTF.

The chain has TRBV12-3 or TRBV12-4 and TRBJ2-2; the TRBD2 assignment by TCRdb is unverifiable without DNA. This CDR3 is built from 14 residues. The CDR3 protein is CASTLPEGRRELFF.

The rearrangement links TRBV11-2 to TRBJ2-1; TCRdb's D call, TRBD1, is unchecked because there is no DNA. The CDR3 is made up of 17 amino acids. Germline CDR1 and CDR2: SGHAT and FQNNGV. The CDR3 protein is CASSLKGSGSSYNEQFF.

The CDR3 is CASSQVAPNEQFF. The chain recombines TRBV4-1 with TRBJ2-1. The CDR3 spans 13 residues. Germline V lookup: CDR1 MGHRA, CDR2 YSYEKL.

The J gene is TRBJ1-1, the V gene TRBV6-5; the TRBD1 assignment by TCRdb is unverifiable without DNA. This CDR3 is 15 amino acids long. Germline lookup yields CDR1 MNHEY and CDR2 SVGAGI. The CDR3 sequence is CASSYPGTKESEAFF.

The chain links TRBV5-6 to TRBJ1-1; TCRdb lists TRBD1, though no DNA is available to test this call. The CDR3 totals 18 residues. The germline V gene has CDR1 SGHDT and CDR2 YYEEEE. The CDR3 here is CASSLALEETGLKTEAFF.

This rearrangement joins TRBV27 to TRBJ2-7; TCRdb designates TRBD1, a call that cannot be tested without DNA. The germline V gene encodes CDR1 MNHEY and CDR2 SMNVEV (reference sequence). The CDR3 is 14 residues long. CDR3: CASSRKGGTYEQYF.

The J gene is TRBJ1-5, the V gene TRBV27; TCRdb proposes TRBD1, but this gene call is untestable without DNA. Germline V gene lookup returns CDR1 MNHEY and CDR2 SMNVEV (reference sequence). The CDR3 runs to 14 residues. The CDR3 sequence: CASSQGQVNQPQHF.

The chain has TRBV9 and TRBJ1-2; the D call of TRBD1 rests on TCRdb alone, since no DNA is present to check it. The CDR3 runs 14 residues. The germline gives CDR1 SGDLS, CDR2 YYNGEE. The CDR3 loop reads CASSLGQGEYGYTF. The full variable domain, with the rest looked up from reference TRBV9 and TRBJ1-2, is DSGVTQTPKHLITATGQRVTLRCSPRSGDLSVYWYQQSLDQGLQFLIQYYNGEERAKGNILERFSAQQFPDLHSELNLSSLELGDSALYFCASSLGQGEYGYTFGSGTRLTVV.

This sequence joins TRBV20-1 and TRBJ2-3. CDR1 is DFQATT and CDR2 is SNEGSKA in the germline V gene (reference sequence). The length of the CDR3 is 14 residues. This chain's CDR3 is CSARGPASTDTQYF.